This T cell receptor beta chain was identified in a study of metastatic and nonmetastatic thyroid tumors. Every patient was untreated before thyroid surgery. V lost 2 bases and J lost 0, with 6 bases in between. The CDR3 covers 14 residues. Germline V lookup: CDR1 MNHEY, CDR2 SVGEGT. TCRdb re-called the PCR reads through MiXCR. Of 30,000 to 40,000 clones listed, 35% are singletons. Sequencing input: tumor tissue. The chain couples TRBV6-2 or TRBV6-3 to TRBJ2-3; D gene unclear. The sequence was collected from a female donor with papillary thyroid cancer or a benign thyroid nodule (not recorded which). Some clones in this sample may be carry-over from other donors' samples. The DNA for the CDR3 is TGTGCCAGCAGTTACCAGGACAGCACAGATACGCAGTATTTT. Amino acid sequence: CASSYQDSTDTQYF.